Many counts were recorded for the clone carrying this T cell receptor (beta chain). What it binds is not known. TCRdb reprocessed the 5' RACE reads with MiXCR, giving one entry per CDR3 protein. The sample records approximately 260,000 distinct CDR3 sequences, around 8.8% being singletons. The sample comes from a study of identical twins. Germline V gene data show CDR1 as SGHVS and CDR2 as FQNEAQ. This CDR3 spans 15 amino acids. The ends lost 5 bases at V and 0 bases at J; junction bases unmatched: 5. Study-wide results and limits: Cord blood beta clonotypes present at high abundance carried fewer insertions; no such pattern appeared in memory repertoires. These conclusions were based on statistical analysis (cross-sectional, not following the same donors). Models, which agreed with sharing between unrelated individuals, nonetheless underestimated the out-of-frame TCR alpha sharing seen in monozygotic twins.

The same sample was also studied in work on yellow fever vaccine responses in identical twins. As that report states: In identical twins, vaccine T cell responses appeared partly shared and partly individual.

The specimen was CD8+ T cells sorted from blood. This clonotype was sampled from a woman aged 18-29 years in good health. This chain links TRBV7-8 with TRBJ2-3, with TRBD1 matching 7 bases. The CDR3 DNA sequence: TGTGCCAGCAGCACGAGGGGGCCTAGCACAGATACGCAGTATTTT. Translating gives CASSTRGPSTDTQYF.